This passage covers 16 T cell receptor beta chains from one sample sequenced in a study of T cell repertoires in cytomegalovirus infection. TCRdb re-called the reads with MiXCR, one entry per CDR3 protein. Of about 200,000 distinct CDR3 sequences in the sample, 7.5% to 10% were seen once. Source material: PBMCs. All receptors come from a human donor in good health (CMV status not recorded). Some clones in this sample may be carry-over from other donors' samples.

The chain is built from TRBV5-6 and TRBJ1-1, with 10 bases fitting TRBD1. The CDR3 sequence is 15 residues long. CDR1 SGHDT and CDR2 YYEEEE come from the germline V gene. V dropped 4 bases and J dropped 1; count of bases not matched to a gene: 4. The CDR3 sequence: CASSAGQGTNTEAFF. CDR3 in DNA: TGTGCCAGCAGCGCGGGACAGGGGACGAACACTGAAGCTTTCTTT.

This clonotype was seen at least ten times. CDR3 region: CASSLASYEQYF. The DNA for the CDR3 is TGTGCCAGCAGTTTGGCCTCCTACGAGCAGTACTTC. The rearrangement joins TRBV28 to TRBJ2-7; D remains ambiguous. From germline, CDR1 is MDHEN and CDR2 SYDVKM. Trimming removed 3 bases at V and 0 bases at J, with 3 bases between. The length of the CDR3 is 12 residues.

This clonotype was counted between two and nine times. This chain connects TRBV7-2 to TRBJ1-3; a weak D match, TRBD1 (6 bases). CDR3 length equals 16 residues. Germline V CDR1 and CDR2: SGHTA, FQGNSA. V was cut by 2 bases and J by 0 bases, with 11 bases left in between. The CDR3 protein is CASSLIGTNSGNTIYF. The DNA of the CDR3 is TGTGCCAGCAGCTTAATCGGGACAAACTCTGGAAACACCATATATTTT. Complete variable domain (other parts from reference TRBV7-2 and TRBJ1-3): GAGVSQSPSNKVTEKGKDVELRCDPISGHTALYWYRQSLGQGLEFLIYFQGNSAPDKSGLPSDRFSAERTGGSVSTLTIQRTQQEDSAVYLCASSLIGTNSGNTIYFGEGSWLTVV.

This chain joins TRBV11-2 and TRBJ1-1; TRBD1 agrees at 8 bases. The CDR3 contains 17 residues. V gave up 5 bases and J gave up 0 bases; unmatched junction bases: 11. CDR1 and CDR2 from the germline V gene are SGHAT and FQNNGV. The CDR3 is CASSHSRQGTMNTEAFF. In DNA form, the CDR3 reads TGTGCCAGCAGCCATTCACGACAGGGGACCATGAACACTGAAGCTTTCTTT.

J is TRBJ2-5 and V is TRBV15; 14 bases line up with TRBD2. Germline lookup yields CDR1 LNHNV and CDR2 YYDKDF (reference sequence). The J segment lost 3 bases and the V segment lost 0 bases, leaving 0 bases of the junction unmatched. The length of the CDR3 is 16 residues. CDR3 sequence: CATSREGLAGEETQYF. CDR3 DNA sequence: TGTGCCACCAGCAGAGAGGGACTAGCGGGAGAAGAGACCCAGTACTTC.

For this clonotype: The CDR3 carries no conserved terminal phenylalanine or tryptophan, so it likely arises from a read error. This sequence joins TRBV7-2 and TRBJ2-5; 7 bases match TRBD1. The germline CDR1 and CDR2 sequences are SGHTA and FQGNSA. The CDR3 runs to 13 residues. The V and J ends lost 3 bases and 2 bases, in that order; junction bases with no gene match: 0. The chain's CDR3 is CASSLGQQETQYS. The CDR3 nucleotides are TGTGCCAGCAGCTTGGGACAGCAAGAGACCCAGTACTCC.

This clonotype was recorded many times. The rearrangement links TRBV6-2 or TRBV6-3 to TRBJ2-3, with a weak D call TRBD2 (5 bases). This CDR3 is 14 amino acids long. V lost 5 bases to trimming and J lost 0 bases, with 9 bases between them. From germline, CDR1 is MNHEY and CDR2 SVGEGT. CDR3 in amino acids: CASSAGLSTDTQYF. The CDR3 region has the DNA TGTGCCAGCAGTGCGGGCCTTAGCACAGATACGCAGTATTTT.

This clonotype was detected a few times. V and J are TRBV12-3 or TRBV12-4 and TRBJ2-7, with a weak D call TRBD1 (6 bases). V lost 5 bases and J 7 bases, leaving 9 bases between the germline ends. The CDR3 is 11 residues long. The CDR3 sequence is CASSVDREQYF. CDR3 sequence (DNA): TGTGCCAGCAGTGTCGACAGGGAGCAGTACTTC.

The chain combines TRBV7-9 with TRBJ2-7, with a weak D call TRBD2 (5 bases). CDR3 length equals 15 residues. The germline gives CDR1 SEHNR, CDR2 FQNEAQ (reference sequence). V dropped 4 bases and J dropped 5 bases, with 18 bases sitting between them. The CDR3 sequence is CASSSPLSVSHEQYF. The DNA for the CDR3 is TGTGCCAGCAGCTCCCCGCTTAGCGTGAGTCACGAGCAGTACTTC. The entire variable domain, with the rest obtained from reference TRBV7-9 and TRBJ2-7, is as follows: DTGVSQNPRHKITKRGQNVTFRCDPISEHNRLYWYRQTLGQGPEFLTYFQNEAQLEKSRLLSDRFSAERPKGSFSTLEIQRTEQGDSAMYLCASSSPLSVSHEQYFGPGTRLTVT.

CDR3 amino acids: CASRPNRGRTDTQYF. As DNA, the CDR3 is TGTGCCAGCAGACCTAACAGGGGGCGGACAGATACGCAGTATTTT. V gene TRBV12-3 or TRBV12-4 combines with J gene TRBJ2-3; the match to TRBD1 covers 9 bases. The length of the CDR3 is 15 residues. The trim removed 6 bases at V and 3 bases at J, leaving 7 bases unmatched.

This clonotype showed up many times. The chain uses TRBV7-2 and TRBJ2-3; the D gene could be TRBD1 or TRBD2 (6 bases each). CDR3 size: 15 residues. From germline, CDR1 is SGHTA and CDR2 FQGNSA. Trimming removed 2 bases at V and 2 bases at J, with 11 bases between. The DNA for the CDR3 is TGTGCCAGCAGCTTACGGGGGCAGAACACAGATACGCAGTATTTT. This encodes CASSLRGQNTDTQYF.

This clonotype was found a few times. This chain links TRBV28 with TRBJ2-5, with a tentative D call TRBD2 (6 bases). The CDR3 is 15 amino acids. CDR1 MDHEN and CDR2 SYDVKM come from the germline V gene. V was trimmed by 3 bases and J by 3 bases, leaving 14 bases between them. This chain's CDR3 is CASSFPLGTEETQYF. The CDR3 DNA reads TGTGCCAGCAGTTTTCCCCTCGGGACTGAAGAGACCCAGTACTTC. Complete variable domain (other parts from reference TRBV28 and TRBJ2-5): DVKVTQSSRYLVKRTGEKVFLECVQDMDHENMFWYRQDPGLGLRLIYFSYDVKMKEKGDIPEGYSVSREKKERFSLILESASTNQTSMYLCASSFPLGTEETQYFGPGTRLLVL.

CDR3 sequence (DNA): TGTGCCACCGGACAGGGGGGAGGTGAAAAACTGTTTTTT. Amino acid sequence: CATGQGGGEKLFF. The rearrangement links TRBV10-3 to TRBJ1-4; 10 bases match TRBD1. Germline-derived CDR1 and CDR2 are ENHRY and SYGVKD. The CDR3 runs to 13 residues. Trimming removed 10 bases from V and 7 bases from J; junction bases left unmatched: 6.

Ten or more counts support this clonotype. V gene TRBV7-8 combines with J gene TRBJ2-3; 7 bases are shared with TRBD2. The CDR3 covers 16 residues. V lost 5 bases to trimming and J lost 2 bases; unmatched junction nucleotides: 10. Germline assignment: CDR1 SGHVS and CDR2 FQNEAQ. The chain's CDR3 is CASSLGPSGNTDTQYF. The CDR3 DNA is TGTGCCAGCAGCCTTGGACCCAGCGGGAACACAGATACGCAGTATTTT.

The CDR3 is CASSIRQLYGYTF. In DNA form, the CDR3 reads TGTGCCAGTAGTATTCGACAGCTCTATGGCTACACCTTC. V gene TRBV19 combines with J gene TRBJ1-2; TRBD1 is a possible D gene (5 bases). This CDR3 comprises 13 residues. Germline V gene data show CDR1 as LNHDA and CDR2 as SQIVND (reference sequence). The V and J ends lost 3 bases and 4 bases respectively, with 9 bases between them.

In this sample, this clonotype is medium-sized (0.01 to 0.1%). The rearrangement links TRBV7-2 to TRBJ1-1; D is ambiguous. CDR3 length equals 12 residues. Deletions cut 3 bases from V and 2 bases from J, with 4 bases between. The germline V gene encodes CDR1 SGHTA and CDR2 FQGNSA. The CDR3 loop reads CASSFSNTEAFF. CDR3 sequence (DNA): TGTGCCAGCAGCTTCTCTAACACTGAAGCTTTCTTT.